This TCR beta chain originates from a study of blood T cell repertoires in COVID-19. Turning to the study itself: Donors in the United States, Italy and Spain gave samples during acute or convalescent COVID-19. PBMCs, B-cell-depleted T cells, or T cells provided the cDNA or gDNA that made up the material.

Sequencing was performed with immunoSEQ multiplex PCR; in TCRdb, only in-frame clones are kept and a portion is missing. Of roughly 90,000 clones in the sample, roughly 88% were seen once. Germline V CDR1 and CDR2: KGHSH, LQKENI. This CDR3 region has 14 residues. V shed 1 base and J shed 5 bases, with 9 bases lying between them. V and J are TRBV18 and TRBJ1-5; D unresolved. The TCR comes from a woman of 80 years or more with COVID-19, enrolled during active disease. Source material: peripheral blood. CDR3 in amino acids: CASSPLQSDQPQHF. The CDR3 DNA is TGTGCCAGCTCACCACTACAGTCCGATCAGCCCCAGCATTTT. The whole variable domain, remainder taken from reference TRBV18 and TRBJ1-5, is NAGVMQNPRHLVRRRGQEARLRCSPMKGHSHVYWYRQLPEEGLKFMVYLQKENIIDESGMPKERFSAEFPKEGPSILRIQQVVRGDSAAYFCASSPLQSDQPQHFGDGTRLSIL.